These 14 T cell receptor beta chains share one sample of origin, sequenced in a study of blood T cell repertoires in COVID-19. Sequencing used immunoSEQ multiplex PCR; TCRdb keeps in-frame clones, though not all of them. The sample includes 200,000 to 250,000 clones, approximately 88% of them seen just once. The sequenced sample was PBMCs or T cells enriched from blood (not recorded which). These receptors all stem from a woman aged 25 to 39 who had been exposed to COVID-19.

This rearrangement joins TRBV2 to TRBJ1-1, with TRBD1 identical over 7 bases. The CDR3 has 13 residues. Germline-derived CDR1 and CDR2 are SNHLY and FYNNEI. The V segment lost 6 bases and the J segment 4 bases; nucleotides outside the gene matches: 5. In DNA form, the CDR3 reads TGTGCCAGCAGCGACAGGGTGGGCACTGAAGCTTTCTTT. This codes for CASSDRVGTEAFF.

The CDR3 loop reads CASSSGTIKETQYF. The CDR3 DNA sequence: TGTGCCAGCAGTTCCGGGACAATTAAAGAGACCCAGTACTTC. This rearrangement joins TRBV28 to TRBJ2-5; D possibly corresponds to TRBD1 (6 bases). Germline V gene sequence: CDR1 MDHEN, CDR2 SYDVKM. The length of the CDR3 is 14 residues. Trimming removed 4 bases from V and 3 bases from J, with 12 bases in between. The variable domain in full, with the rest retrieved from reference TRBV28 and TRBJ2-5, is DVKVTQSSRYLVKRTGEKVFLECVQDMDHENMFWYRQDPGLGLRLIYFSYDVKMKEKGDIPEGYSVSREKKERFSLILESASTNQTSMYLCASSSGTIKETQYFGPGTRLLVL.

The genes are TRBV6-2 or TRBV6-3 and TRBJ2-3; D gene unclear. Germline values: CDR1 MNHEY, CDR2 SVGEGT. The CDR3 consists of 13 residues. V lost 2 bases, J lost 2 bases, and 5 bases lay in between. The CDR3 here is CASSYPDTDTQYF. CDR3 coding DNA: TGTGCCAGCAGTTACCCAGACACAGATACGCAGTATTTT.

This clone was detected once. Other DNA sequences in the same sample also yield this CDR3. The rearrangement uses TRBV30 and TRBJ1-2; 8 bases line up with TRBD1. J lost 4 bases, V lost 3 bases, and 4 bases had no gene match. CDR3 size: 13 residues. Germline values: CDR1 GTSNPN, CDR2 SVGIG (reference sequence). The DNA for the CDR3 is TGTGCCTGGAGCCGGGACAGGCCCTATGGCTACACCTTC. Encoded protein: CAWSRDRPYGYTF.

This clone was seen more than once but under ten times. The chain uses TRBV28 and TRBJ1-2, with unresolved D. Germline V lookup: CDR1 MDHEN, CDR2 SYDVKM. The V end lost 5 bases, the J end lost 5 bases, and 12 bases lay between the germline ends. This CDR3 comprises 13 residues. DNA of the CDR3: TGTGCCAGCAGTCCCTCCCAGGCGTATGGCTACACCTTC. Amino acid sequence: CASSPSQAYGYTF.

V usage is TRBV20-1 and J usage is TRBJ2-1, with 11 nucleotides matching TRBD2. The germline gives CDR1 DFQATT, CDR2 SNEGSKA (reference sequence). The CDR3 is 16 residues long. The trim removed 3 bases at V and 3 bases at J, leaving 7 bases unmatched. CDR3 in DNA: TGCAGTGCTAGTTCGGTGGGACTAGCGGTCTACAATGAGCAGTTCTTC. As protein: CSASSVGLAVYNEQFF.

J is TRBJ1-5 and V is TRBV2, with unresolved D. The germline gives CDR1 SNHLY, CDR2 FYNNEI. Trimming cost V 6 bases and J 6 bases, with 15 bases left between them. The CDR3 covers 14 residues. In DNA form, the CDR3 reads TGTGCCAGCAGGCGGGCCGACTTAACTCAGCCCCAGCATTTT. It translates to CASRRADLTQPQHF.

The CDR3 sequence is CASSLSRNTEAFF. The CDR3 DNA follows: TGTGCCAGCAGTTTGTCCCGGAACACTGAAGCTTTCTTT. This rearrangement joins TRBV12-3 or TRBV12-4 to TRBJ1-1; D ambiguous. The V end lost 3 bases, the J end lost 1 base, and 6 bases lay between the germline ends. The CDR3 has 13 amino acids.

The chain recombines TRBV7-8 with TRBJ2-1; D is possibly TRBD2 (7 bases). Germline V gives CDR1 SGHVS, CDR2 FQNEAQ. The CDR3 spans 14 residues. V lost 3 bases and J 6 bases, leaving 12 bases between the germline ends. CDR3 DNA sequence: TGTGCCAGCAGCTTTGGGGGCGGGAGCAATGAGCAGTTCTTC. This encodes CASSFGGGSNEQFF.

This clone has only a few counts. The chain uses TRBV28 and TRBJ2-1; a weak D match, TRBD1 (6 bases). There are 14 residues in the CDR3. V dropped 6 bases and J dropped 8 bases, with 17 bases sitting between them. Germline loops: CDR1 MDHEN, CDR2 SYDVKM. CDR3 nucleotide sequence: TGTGCCAGCAGCCCCTCCCACAGGGAATATGAGCAGTTCTTC. Protein product: CASSPSHREYEQFF.

The chain combines TRBV9 with TRBJ2-7; TRBD1 matches 10 bases. This CDR3 region has 15 residues. Per germline, CDR1 SGDLS and CDR2 YYNGEE. The trim removed 0 bases at V and 2 bases at J, leaving 2 bases unmatched. The CDR3 bases are TGTGCCAGCAGCGTAGGGGGGACAGGGGCCTACGAGCAGTACTTC. This encodes CASSVGGTGAYEQYF.

This chain connects TRBV29-1 to TRBJ2-1; 10 bases agree with TRBD2. Germline-derived CDR1 and CDR2 are SQVTM and ANQGSEA. This CDR3 has 17 residues. Trimming took 2 bases from V and 4 from J; bases not matched to a gene: 11. CDR3 amino acids: CSVETVMASGRYNEQFF. CDR3 nucleotide sequence: TGCAGCGTTGAAACGGTTATGGCTAGCGGGAGATACAATGAGCAGTTCTTC.

The chain joins TRBV28 to TRBJ2-7; D possibly corresponds to TRBD1 (6 bases). The CDR3 covers 15 residues. The V gene's germline CDR1 is MDHEN and CDR2 SYDVKM. V lost 5 bases to trimming and J lost 2 bases, with 16 bases between them. The CDR3 region is CASSPDSTGAYEQYF. The DNA for the CDR3 is TGTGCCAGCAGTCCCGACTCGACAGGAGCCTACGAGCAGTACTTC.

The rearrangement joins TRBV11-2 to TRBJ1-2; weak D call: TRBD1 (6 bases). CDR1 is SGHAT, CDR2 FQNNGV, per germline. This CDR3 has 13 amino acids. The ends were cut back, 5 bases at V and 7 bases at J, with 14 bases in the middle. The CDR3 DNA sequence: TGTGCCAGCAGCAGAAGGACAGTAGGTGGCTACACCTTC. Translated: CASSRRTVGGYTF.